Given below is one TCR beta chain in context. Primers: 60 Vbeta forward and 13 Jbeta reverse. Libraries were prepared by immunoSEQ multiplex PCR; TCRdb keeps only in-frame clonotypes and omits some of them. This table holds 100,000 to 150,000 clones, over 60% found once. The V gene lost 0 bases and the J gene lost 2 bases, with 14 bases spanning the gap. Germline V gene sequence: CDR1 SGHRS, CDR2 YFSETQ. This CDR3 is built from 16 residues. This entry belongs to a study of cytomegalovirus exposure and HLA in healthy donors. Sequencing was carried out using PBMCs. The sequence was collected from a man aged 45-65 years in good health and CMV-seronegative. The chain couples TRBV5-1 to TRBJ1-1, with TRBD1 as a possible D gene (6 bases). The CDR3 loop is CASSLEARTANTEAFF. CDR3 sequence (DNA): TGCGCCAGCAGCTTGGAGGCGAGGACAGCCAACACTGAAGCTTTCTTT.